The clone carrying this T cell receptor beta chain was picked up a small number of times. Germline values: CDR1 DFQATT, CDR2 SNEGSKA (reference sequence). The V end lost 1 base, the J end lost 4 bases, and 8 bases lay between the germline ends. The length of the CDR3 is 13 residues. This specimen comes from a study of T cells after yellow fever vaccination. TCRdb redid the calling of the 5' RACE reads with MiXCR, one entry per CDR3 protein. The data hold around 360,000 distinct CDR3 sequences, with 11% observed a single time. The material was PBMCs, obtained on the day of the first yellow fever vaccination. The chain employs TRBV20-1 and TRBJ2-1; D is possibly TRBD2 (6 bases). The sequence came from a man between 18 and 29 years old who received the YFV17D yellow fever vaccine. CDR3 DNA: TGCAGTGCTAGAGCTAGCGTTTACAATGAGCAGTTCTTC. As protein: CSARASVYNEQFF.